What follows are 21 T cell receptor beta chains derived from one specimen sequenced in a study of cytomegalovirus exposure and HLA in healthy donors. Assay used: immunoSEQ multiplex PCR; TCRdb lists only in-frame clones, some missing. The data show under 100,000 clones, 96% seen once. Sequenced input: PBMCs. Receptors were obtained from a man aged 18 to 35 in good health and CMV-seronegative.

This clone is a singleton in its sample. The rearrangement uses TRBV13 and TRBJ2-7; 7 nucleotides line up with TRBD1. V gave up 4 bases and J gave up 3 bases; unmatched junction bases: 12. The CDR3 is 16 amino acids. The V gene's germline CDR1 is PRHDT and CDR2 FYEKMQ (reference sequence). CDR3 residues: CASSSDGTVGHYEQYF. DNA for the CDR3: TGTGCCAGCAGCTCTGACGGGACAGTGGGTCACTACGAGCAGTACTTC.

This CDR3 reads CSARGAGEQYF. CDR3 nucleotide sequence: TGCAGTGCTAGGGGGGCAGGCGAGCAGTACTTC. The V gene is TRBV20-1, the J gene TRBJ2-7, with D possibly matching TRBD1 (6 bases). CDR3 length equals 11 residues. V lost 3 bases, J lost 6 bases, and 9 bases lay in between. Germline-derived CDR1 and CDR2 are DFQATT and SNEGSKA (reference sequence).

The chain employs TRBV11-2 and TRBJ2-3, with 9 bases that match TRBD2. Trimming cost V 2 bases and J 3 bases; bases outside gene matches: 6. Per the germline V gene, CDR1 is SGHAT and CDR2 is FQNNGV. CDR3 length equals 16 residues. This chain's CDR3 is CASSLLPSGNTDTQYF. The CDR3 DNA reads TGTGCCAGCAGCTTATTGCCTAGCGGGAATACAGATACGCAGTATTTT.

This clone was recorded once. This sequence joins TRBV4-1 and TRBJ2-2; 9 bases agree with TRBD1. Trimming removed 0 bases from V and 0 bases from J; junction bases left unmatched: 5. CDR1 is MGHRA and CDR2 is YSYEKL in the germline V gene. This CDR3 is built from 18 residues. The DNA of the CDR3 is TGCGCCAGCAGCCAAGAACCAACAGGGGGCCCGAACACCGGGGAGCTGTTTTTT. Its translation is CASSQEPTGGPNTGELFF.

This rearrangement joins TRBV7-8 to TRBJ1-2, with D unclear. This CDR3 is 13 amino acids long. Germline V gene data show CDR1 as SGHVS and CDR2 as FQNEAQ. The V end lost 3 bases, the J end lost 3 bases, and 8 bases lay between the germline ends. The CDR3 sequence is CASSFTRDYGYTF. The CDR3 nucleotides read TGTGCCAGCAGCTTTACCCGGGACTATGGCTACACCTTC.

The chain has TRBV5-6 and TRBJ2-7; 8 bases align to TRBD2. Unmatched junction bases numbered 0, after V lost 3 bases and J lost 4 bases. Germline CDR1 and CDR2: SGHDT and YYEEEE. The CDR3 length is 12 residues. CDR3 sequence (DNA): TGTGCCAGCAGCTCTAGCGGGTACGAGCAGTACGTC. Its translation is CASSSSGYEQYV.

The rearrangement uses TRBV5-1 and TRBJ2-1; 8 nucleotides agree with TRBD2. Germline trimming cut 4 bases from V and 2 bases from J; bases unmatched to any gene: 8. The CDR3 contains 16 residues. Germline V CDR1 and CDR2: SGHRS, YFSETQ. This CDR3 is CASSPLTSATYNEQFF. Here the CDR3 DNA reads TGCGCCAGCAGCCCACTGACTAGCGCTACCTACAATGAGCAGTTCTTC.

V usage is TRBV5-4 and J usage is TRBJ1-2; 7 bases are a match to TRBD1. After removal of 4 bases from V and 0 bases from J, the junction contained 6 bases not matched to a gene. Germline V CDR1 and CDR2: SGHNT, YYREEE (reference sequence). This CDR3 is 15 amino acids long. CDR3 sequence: CASSGTVRANYGYTF. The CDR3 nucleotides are TGTGCCAGCAGCGGGACAGTAAGAGCTAACTATGGCTACACCTTC.

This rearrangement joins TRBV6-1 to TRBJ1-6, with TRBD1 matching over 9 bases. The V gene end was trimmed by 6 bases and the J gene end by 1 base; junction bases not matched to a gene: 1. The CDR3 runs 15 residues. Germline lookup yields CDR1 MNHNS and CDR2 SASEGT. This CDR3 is CASRGTGSYNSPLHF. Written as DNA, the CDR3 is TGTGCCAGCAGGGGGACAGGGTCCTATAATTCACCCCTCCACTTT.

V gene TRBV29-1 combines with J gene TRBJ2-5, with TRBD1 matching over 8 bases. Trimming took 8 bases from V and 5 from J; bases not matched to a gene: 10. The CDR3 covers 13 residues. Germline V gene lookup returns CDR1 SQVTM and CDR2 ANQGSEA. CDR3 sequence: CSTTDRVGETQYF. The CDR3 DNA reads TGCAGCACCACGGACAGGGTGGGGGAGACCCAGTACTTC.

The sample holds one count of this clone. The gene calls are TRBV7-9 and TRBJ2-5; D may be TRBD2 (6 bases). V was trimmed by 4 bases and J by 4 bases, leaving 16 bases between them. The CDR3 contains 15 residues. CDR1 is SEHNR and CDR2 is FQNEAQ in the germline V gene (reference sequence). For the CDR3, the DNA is TGTGCCAGCAGCTCCACAACAAGCGGGCGAGAGACCCAGTACTTC. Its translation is CASSSTTSGRETQYF. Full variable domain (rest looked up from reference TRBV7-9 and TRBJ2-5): DTGVSQNPRHKITKRGQNVTFRCDPISEHNRLYWYRQTLGQGPEFLTYFQNEAQLEKSRLLSDRFSAERPKGSFSTLEIQRTEQGDSAMYLCASSSTTSGRETQYFGPGTRLLVL.

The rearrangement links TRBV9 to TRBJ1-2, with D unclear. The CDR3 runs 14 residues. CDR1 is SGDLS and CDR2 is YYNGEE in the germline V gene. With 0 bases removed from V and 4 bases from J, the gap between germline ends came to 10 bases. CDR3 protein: CASSVGGLGYGYTF. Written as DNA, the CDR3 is TGTGCCAGCAGCGTAGGCGGGTTGGGCTATGGCTACACCTTC.

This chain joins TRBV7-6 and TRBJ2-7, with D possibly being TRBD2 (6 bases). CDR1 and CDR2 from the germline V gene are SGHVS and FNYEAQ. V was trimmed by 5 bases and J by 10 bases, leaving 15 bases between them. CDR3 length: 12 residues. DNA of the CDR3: TGTGCCAGCAGCACTGGGCGGGGCCGACAGTACGTC. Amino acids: CASSTGRGRQYV.

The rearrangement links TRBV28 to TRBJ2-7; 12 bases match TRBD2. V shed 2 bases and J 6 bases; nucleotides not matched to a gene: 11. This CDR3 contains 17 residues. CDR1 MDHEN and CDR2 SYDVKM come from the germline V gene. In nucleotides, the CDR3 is TGTGCCAGCAGTTTACCCCTAGCGGGAGGGGTCTACTTCGAGCAGTACTTC. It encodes CASSLPLAGGVYFEQYF.

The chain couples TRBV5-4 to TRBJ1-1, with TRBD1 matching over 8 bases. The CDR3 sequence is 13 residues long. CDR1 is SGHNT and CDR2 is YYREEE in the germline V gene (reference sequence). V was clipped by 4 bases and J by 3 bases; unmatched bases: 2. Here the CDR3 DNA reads TGTGCCAGCAGCCAGACAGGGGACACTGAAGCTTTCTTT. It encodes CASSQTGDTEAFF.

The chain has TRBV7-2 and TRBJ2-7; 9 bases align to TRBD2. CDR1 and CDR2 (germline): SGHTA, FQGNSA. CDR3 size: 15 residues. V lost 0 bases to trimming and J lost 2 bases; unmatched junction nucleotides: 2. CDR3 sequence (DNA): TGTGCCAGCAGCTTAGCCCTAGCGGGACCCTACGAGCAGTACGTC. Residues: CASSLALAGPYEQYV.

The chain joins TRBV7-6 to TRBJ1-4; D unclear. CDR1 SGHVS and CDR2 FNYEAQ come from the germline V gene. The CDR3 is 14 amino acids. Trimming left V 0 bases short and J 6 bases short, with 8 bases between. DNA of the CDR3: TGTGCCAGCAGCTTAGCGGTGGCCGATGAAAAACTGTTTTTT. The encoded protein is CASSLAVADEKLFF.

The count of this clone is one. Here the CDR3 DNA reads TGTGCCAGCAGTTTTGACAGGGGAAGTGAAAAACTGTTTTTT. Translation: CASSFDRGSEKLFF. The rearrangement uses TRBV28 and TRBJ1-4; TRBD1 agrees at 8 bases. J gave up 7 bases and V 3 bases, and 4 bases lay outside the gene matches. The germline V gene has CDR1 MDHEN and CDR2 SYDVKM. The CDR3 is 14 residues long.

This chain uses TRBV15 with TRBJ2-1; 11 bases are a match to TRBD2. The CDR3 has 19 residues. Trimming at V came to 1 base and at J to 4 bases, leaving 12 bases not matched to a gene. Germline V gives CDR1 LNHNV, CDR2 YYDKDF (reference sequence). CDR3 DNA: TGTGCCACCAGCAGAGCCCGGTTAGCGGGAGGGGGGCCTTACAATGAGCAGTTCTTC. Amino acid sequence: CATSRARLAGGGPYNEQFF.

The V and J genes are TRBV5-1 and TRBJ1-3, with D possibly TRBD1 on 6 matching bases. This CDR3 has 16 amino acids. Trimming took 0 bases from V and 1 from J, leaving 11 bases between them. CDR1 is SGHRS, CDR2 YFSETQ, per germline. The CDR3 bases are TGCGCCAGCAGCTTGGACAGGGAGCGGTCTGGAAACACCATATATTTT. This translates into CASSLDRERSGNTIYF. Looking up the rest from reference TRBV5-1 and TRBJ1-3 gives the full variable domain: KAGVTQTPRYLIKTRGQQVTLSCSPISGHRSVSWYQQTPGQGLQFLFEYFSETQRNKGNFPGRFSGRQFSNSRSEMNVSTLELGDSALYLCASSLDRERSGNTIYFGEGSWLTVV.

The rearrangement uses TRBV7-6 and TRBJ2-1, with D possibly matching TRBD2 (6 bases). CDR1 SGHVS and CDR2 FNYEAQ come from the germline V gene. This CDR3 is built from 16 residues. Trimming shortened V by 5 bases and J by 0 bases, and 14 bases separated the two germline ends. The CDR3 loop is CASSRGTASSYNEQFF. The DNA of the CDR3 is TGTGCCAGCAGCCGGGGGACGGCGAGCTCCTACAATGAGCAGTTCTTC.